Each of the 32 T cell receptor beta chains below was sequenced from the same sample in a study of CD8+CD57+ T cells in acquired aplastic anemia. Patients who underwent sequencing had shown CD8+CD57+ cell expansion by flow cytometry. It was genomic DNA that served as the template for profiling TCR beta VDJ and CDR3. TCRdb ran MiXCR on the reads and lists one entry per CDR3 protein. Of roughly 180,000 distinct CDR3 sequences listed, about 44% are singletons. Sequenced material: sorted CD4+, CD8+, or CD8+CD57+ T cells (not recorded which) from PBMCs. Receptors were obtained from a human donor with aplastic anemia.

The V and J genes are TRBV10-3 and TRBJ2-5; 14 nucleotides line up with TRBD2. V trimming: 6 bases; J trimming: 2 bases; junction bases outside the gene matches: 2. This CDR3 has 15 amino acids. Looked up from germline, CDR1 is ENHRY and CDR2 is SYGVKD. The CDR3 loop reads CAIRWTSGGQETQYF. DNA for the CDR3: TGTGCCATCAGGTGGACTAGCGGGGGGCAAGAGACCCAGTACTTC.

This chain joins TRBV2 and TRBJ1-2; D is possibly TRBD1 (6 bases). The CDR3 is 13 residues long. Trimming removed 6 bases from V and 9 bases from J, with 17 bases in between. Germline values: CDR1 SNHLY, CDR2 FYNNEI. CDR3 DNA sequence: TGTGCCAGCAGCCTTCGACAGGAGAGGAGCTACACCTTC. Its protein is CASSLRQERSYTF.

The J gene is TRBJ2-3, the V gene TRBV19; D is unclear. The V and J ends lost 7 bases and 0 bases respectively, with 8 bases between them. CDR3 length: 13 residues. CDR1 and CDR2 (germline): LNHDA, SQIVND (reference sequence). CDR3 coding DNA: TGTGCCAGTATTGACCACAGCACAGATACGCAGTATTTT. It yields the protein CASIDHSTDTQYF.

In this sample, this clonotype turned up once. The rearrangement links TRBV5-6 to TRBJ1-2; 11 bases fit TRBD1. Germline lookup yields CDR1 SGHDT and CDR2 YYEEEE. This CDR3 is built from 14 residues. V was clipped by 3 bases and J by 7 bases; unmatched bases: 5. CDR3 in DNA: TGTGCCAGCAGCTCCGGACAGGGGGCTGTTGGCTACACCTTC. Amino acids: CASSSGQGAVGYTF.

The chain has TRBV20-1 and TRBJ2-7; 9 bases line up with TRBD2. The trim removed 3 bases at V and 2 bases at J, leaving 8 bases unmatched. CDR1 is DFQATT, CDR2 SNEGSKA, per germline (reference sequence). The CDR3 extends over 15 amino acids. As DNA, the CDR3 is TGCAGTGCTAGTTCCATGGCTAGCGGGGCCTACGAGCAGTACTTC. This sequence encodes CSASSMASGAYEQYF.

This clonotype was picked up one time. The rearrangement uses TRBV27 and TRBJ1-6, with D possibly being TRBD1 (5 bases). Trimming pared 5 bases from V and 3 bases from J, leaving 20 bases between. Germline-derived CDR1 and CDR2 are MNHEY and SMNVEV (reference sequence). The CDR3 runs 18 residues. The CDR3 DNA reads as TGTGCCAGCAGTCCAGAACACCCGGGACTGATCTATAATTCACCCCTCCACTTT. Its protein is CASSPEHPGLIYNSPLHF.

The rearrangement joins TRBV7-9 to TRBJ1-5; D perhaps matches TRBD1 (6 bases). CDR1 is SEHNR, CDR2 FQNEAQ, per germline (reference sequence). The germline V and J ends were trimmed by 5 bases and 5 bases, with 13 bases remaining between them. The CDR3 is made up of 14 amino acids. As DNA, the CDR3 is TGTGCCAGCAGCGTTACAGGGAGCCATCAGCCCCAGCATTTT. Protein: CASSVTGSHQPQHF.

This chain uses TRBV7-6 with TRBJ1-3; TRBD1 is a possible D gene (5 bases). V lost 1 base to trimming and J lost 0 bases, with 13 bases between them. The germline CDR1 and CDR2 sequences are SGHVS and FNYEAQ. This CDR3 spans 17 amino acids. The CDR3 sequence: CASSLVLSGLSGNTIYF. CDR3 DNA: TGTGCCAGCAGCTTAGTTCTATCAGGGCTCTCTGGAAACACCATATATTTT.

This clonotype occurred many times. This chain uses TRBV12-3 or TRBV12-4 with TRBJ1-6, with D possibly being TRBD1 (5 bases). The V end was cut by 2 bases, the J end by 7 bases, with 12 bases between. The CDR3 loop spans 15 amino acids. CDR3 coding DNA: TGTGCCAGCAGTTTATGGGGCGCGAAAAATTCACCCCTCCACTTT. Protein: CASSLWGAKNSPLHF.

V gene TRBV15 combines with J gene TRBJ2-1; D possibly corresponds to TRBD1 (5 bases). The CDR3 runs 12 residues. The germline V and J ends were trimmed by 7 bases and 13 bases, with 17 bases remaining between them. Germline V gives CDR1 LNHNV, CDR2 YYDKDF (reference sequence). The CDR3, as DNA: TGTGCCACCAAGGCTCTTGGGCAGGGTCAGTTCTTC. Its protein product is CATKALGQGQFF. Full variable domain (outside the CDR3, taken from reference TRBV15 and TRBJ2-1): DAMVIQNPRYQVTQFGKPVTLSCSQTLNHNVMYWYQQKSSQAPKLLFHYYDKDFNNEADTPDNFQSRRPNTSFCFLDIRSPGLGDTAMYLCATKALGQGQFFGPGTRLTVL.

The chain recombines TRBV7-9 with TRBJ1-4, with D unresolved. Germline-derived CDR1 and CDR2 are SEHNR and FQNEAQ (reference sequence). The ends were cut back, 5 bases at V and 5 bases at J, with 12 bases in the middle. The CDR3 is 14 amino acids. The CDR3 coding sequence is TGTGCCAGCAGCATACGTGGGTCCAATGAAAAACTGTTTTTT. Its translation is CASSIRGSNEKLFF.

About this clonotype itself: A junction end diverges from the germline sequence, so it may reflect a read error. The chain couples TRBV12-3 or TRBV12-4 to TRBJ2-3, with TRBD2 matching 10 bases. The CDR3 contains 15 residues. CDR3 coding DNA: TGTGCCAGCAGTCTAGCGGGGGTGGGCACAGATACGCAGTATTTT. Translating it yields CASSLAGVGTDTQYF.

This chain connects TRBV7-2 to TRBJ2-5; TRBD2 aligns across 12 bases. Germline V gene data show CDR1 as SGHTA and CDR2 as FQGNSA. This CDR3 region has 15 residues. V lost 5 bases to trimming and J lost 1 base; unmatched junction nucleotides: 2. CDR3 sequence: CASSQLAGGQETQYF. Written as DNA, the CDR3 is TGTGCCAGCAGCCAACTAGCGGGGGGCCAAGAGACCCAGTACTTC.

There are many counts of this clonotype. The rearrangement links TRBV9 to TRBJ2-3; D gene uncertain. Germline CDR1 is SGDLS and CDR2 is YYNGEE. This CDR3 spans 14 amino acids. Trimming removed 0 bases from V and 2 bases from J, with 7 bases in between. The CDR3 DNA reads TGTGCCAGCAGCGTAGCCACAGACACAGATACGCAGTATTTT. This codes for CASSVATDTDTQYF.

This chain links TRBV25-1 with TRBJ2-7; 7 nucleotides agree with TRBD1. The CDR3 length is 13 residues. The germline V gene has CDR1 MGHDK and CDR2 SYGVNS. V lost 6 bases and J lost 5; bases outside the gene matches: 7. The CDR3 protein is CASRRQGVDEQYF. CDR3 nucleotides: TGTGCCAGCAGACGACAGGGTGTAGACGAGCAGTACTTC.

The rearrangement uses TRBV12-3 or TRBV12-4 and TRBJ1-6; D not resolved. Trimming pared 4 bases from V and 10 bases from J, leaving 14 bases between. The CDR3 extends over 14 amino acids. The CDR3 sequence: CASSSTGRISPLHF. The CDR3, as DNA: TGTGCCAGCAGTTCTACTGGACGGATATCACCCCTCCACTTT.

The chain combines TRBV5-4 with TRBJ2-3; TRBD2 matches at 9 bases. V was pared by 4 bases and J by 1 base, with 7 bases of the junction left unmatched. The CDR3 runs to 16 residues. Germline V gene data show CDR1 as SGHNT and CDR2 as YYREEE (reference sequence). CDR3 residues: CASSLGLAHGTDTQYF. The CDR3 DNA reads TGTGCCAGCAGCCTTGGACTAGCGCATGGCACAGATACGCAGTATTTT.

The CDR3 region is CASSPGEGGYEQYF. The DNA of the CDR3 is TGTGCCAGCAGTCCAGGCGAAGGGGGCTACGAGCAGTACTTC. V usage is TRBV12-3 or TRBV12-4 and J usage is TRBJ2-7; tentative D call: TRBD1 (6 bases). The CDR3 totals 14 residues. V gave up 5 bases and J gave up 3 bases, with 14 bases separating them.

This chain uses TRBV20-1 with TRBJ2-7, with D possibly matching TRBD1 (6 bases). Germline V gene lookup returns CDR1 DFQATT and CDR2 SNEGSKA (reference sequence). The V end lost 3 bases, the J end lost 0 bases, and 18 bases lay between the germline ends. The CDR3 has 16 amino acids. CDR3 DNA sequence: TGCAGTGCTAGTCCCGTAGGCCCGGGACACTCCTACGAGCAGTACTTC. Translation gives CSASPVGPGHSYEQYF.

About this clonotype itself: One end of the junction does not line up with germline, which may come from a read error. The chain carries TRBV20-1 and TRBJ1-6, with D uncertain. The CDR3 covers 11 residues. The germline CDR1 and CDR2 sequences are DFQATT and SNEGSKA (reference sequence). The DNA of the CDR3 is TGCAGTGCCCGAGGGCGGGGAACCCTCTACTTT. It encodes CSARGRGTLYF.

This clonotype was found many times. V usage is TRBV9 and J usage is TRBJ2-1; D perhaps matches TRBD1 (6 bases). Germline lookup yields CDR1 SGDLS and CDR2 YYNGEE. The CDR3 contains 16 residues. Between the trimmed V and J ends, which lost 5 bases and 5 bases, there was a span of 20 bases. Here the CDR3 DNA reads TGTGCCAGCAGTGCCGAAACAGGGTTGGGCCACAATGAGCAGTTCTTC. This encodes CASSAETGLGHNEQFF. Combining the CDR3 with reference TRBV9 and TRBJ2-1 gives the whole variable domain DSGVTQTPKHLITATGQRVTLRCSPRSGDLSVYWYQQSLDQGLQFLIQYYNGEERAKGNILERFSAQQFPDLHSELNLSSLELGDSALYFCASSAETGLGHNEQFFGPGTRLTVL.

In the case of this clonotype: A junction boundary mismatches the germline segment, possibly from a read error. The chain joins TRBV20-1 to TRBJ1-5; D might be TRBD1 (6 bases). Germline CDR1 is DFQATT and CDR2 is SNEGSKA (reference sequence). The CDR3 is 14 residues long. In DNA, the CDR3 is TGCAGTGTTAGAGATCTCGGACAGCCTTGGACCCAGCATTTT. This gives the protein CSVRDLGQPWTQHF.

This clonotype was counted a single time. The CDR3 DNA sequence: TGTGCCATCAGTGAGGACTATGAGCAGTTCTTC. Translation gives CAISEDYEQFF. The gene calls are TRBV10-3 and TRBJ2-1; no firm D call. V lost 2 bases and J 8 bases, leaving 4 bases between the germline ends. Germline CDR1 ENHRY, CDR2 SYGVKD. There are 11 residues in the CDR3.

The CDR3 coding sequence is TGTGCCAGCAGCCTAGGGACAGGGGATGGCTACACCTTC. Amino acids: CASSLGTGDGYTF. V gene TRBV11-2 combines with J gene TRBJ1-2, with TRBD1 matching over 10 bases. V was pared by 5 bases and J by 6 bases, with 3 bases of the junction left unmatched. The CDR3 is 13 amino acids. Germline V gene sequence: CDR1 SGHAT, CDR2 FQNNGV.

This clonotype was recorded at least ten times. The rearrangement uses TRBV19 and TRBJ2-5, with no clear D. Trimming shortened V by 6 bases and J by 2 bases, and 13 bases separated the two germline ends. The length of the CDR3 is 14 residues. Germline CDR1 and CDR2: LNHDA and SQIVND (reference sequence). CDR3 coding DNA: TGTGCCAGTAGCGTTGGACCAATTCAAGAGACCCAGTACTTC. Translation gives CASSVGPIQETQYF.

This CDR3 is CASSYSAGQAYEQYF. CDR3 in DNA: TGTGCCAGCAGTTACAGCGCGGGACAGGCCTACGAGCAGTACTTC. This chain uses TRBV6-5 with TRBJ2-7; TRBD1 matches 8 bases. The germline V gene encodes CDR1 MNHEY and CDR2 SVGAGI. The V segment lost 2 bases and the J segment 2 bases; nucleotides outside the gene matches: 5. CDR3 length: 15 residues.

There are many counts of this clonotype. The CDR3 coding sequence is TGTGCCAGCAGCTTCCTTAGCAGCGAAGCTTTCTTT. Translated: CASSFLSSEAFF. The chain combines TRBV6-1 with TRBJ1-1; no clear D gene. Germline values: CDR1 MNHNS, CDR2 SASEGT. Trimming took off 6 bases at V and 8 bases at J, with 13 bases between the two ends. This CDR3 spans 12 amino acids.

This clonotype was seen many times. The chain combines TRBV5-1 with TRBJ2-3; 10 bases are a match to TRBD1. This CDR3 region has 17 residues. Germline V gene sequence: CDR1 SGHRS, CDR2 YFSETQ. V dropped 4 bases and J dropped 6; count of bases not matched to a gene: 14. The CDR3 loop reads CASSTQDRTGGQDTQYF. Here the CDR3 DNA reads TGCGCCAGCAGCACCCAAGACCGGACAGGGGGTCAGGATACGCAGTATTTT. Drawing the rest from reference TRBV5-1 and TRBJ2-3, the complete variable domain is KAGVTQTPRYLIKTRGQQVTLSCSPISGHRSVSWYQQTPGQGLQFLFEYFSETQRNKGNFPGRFSGRQFSNSRSEMNVSTLELGDSALYLCASSTQDRTGGQDTQYFGPGTRLTVL.

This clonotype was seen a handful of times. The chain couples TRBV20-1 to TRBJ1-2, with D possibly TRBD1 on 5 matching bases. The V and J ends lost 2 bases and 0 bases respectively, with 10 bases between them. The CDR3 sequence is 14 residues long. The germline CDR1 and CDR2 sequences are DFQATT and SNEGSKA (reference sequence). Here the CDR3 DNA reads TGCAGTGCTAGACCAGGGACGGCTAACTATGGCTACACCTTC. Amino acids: CSARPGTANYGYTF.

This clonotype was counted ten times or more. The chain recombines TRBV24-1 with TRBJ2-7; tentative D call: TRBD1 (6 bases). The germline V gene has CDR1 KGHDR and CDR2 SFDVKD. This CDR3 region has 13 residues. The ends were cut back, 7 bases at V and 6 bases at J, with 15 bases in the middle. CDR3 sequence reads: CATRDRDTGEQYF. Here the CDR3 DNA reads TGTGCCACCAGGGACCGGGACACGGGCGAGCAGTACTTC.

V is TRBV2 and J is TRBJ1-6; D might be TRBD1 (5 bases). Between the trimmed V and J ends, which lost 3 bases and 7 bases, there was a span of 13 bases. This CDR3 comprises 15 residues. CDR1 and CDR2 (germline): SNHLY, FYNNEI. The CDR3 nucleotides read TGTGCCAGCAGTGATAGAAGGGGAGGGAATTCACCCCTCCACTTT. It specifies CASSDRRGGNSPLHF.

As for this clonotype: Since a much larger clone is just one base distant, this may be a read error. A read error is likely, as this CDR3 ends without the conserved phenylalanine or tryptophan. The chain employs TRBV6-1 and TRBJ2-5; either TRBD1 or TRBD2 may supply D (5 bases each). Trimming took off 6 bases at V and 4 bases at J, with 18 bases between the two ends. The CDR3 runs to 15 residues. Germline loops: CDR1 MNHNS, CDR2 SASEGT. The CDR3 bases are TGTGCCAGCAGCCTTCGAGGGGTCCAGATAGAGACCCAGTACCTC. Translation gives CASSLRGVQIETQYL.